One and the same sample provided the 6 T cell receptor beta chains below, sequenced in a study of OX40 agonist ivuxolimab in advanced cancers. Data came from immunoSEQ multiplex PCR; TCRdb stores just in-frame clones and leaves some out. The profile shows around 18,000 clones, over 70% of them singletons. The sample here was CD4+ or CD8+ T cells sorted from blood, taken in a trial of the OX40 agonist ivuxolimab. The receptor source for this set is an adult with an advanced solid tumor such as melanoma, head and neck, liver or kidney cancer.

This clone was detected once. The gene calls are TRBV4-2 and TRBJ1-5; 7 nucleotides line up with TRBD1. From germline, CDR1 is LGHNA and CDR2 YNFKEQ. This CDR3 comprises 15 residues. V lost 0 bases and J lost 6; bases outside the gene matches: 5. CDR3 residues: CASSQEEGGGQPQHF. Written as DNA, the CDR3 is TGTGCCAGCAGCCAAGAGGAAGGGGGCGGTCAGCCCCAGCATTTT.

The V call is TRBV6-1, the J call TRBJ2-5; 10 bases map to TRBD2. J lost 7 bases, V lost 3 bases, and 8 bases had no gene match. The V gene's germline CDR1 is MNHNS and CDR2 SASEGT. The CDR3 has 15 residues. CDR3 bases: TGTGCCAGCAGTGACATAGCGGGGGGCAGCGCGACCCAGTACTTC. It is translated as CASSDIAGGSATQYF.

The rearrangement uses TRBV27 and TRBJ1-6; no firm D call. The germline V gene has CDR1 MNHEY and CDR2 SMNVEV (reference sequence). CDR3 length: 18 residues. V lost 1 base to trimming and J lost 0 bases, with 13 bases between them. The DNA for the CDR3 is TGTGCCAGCAGTTTATATGGTCGCGGGAGCTCCTATAATTCACCCCTCCACTTT. Its protein product is CASSLYGRGSSYNSPLHF.

This sequence joins TRBV29-1 and TRBJ2-1; D might be TRBD2 (6 bases). The CDR3 length is 15 residues. The V gene's germline CDR1 is SQVTM and CDR2 ANQGSEA. Between the trimmed V and J ends, which lost 0 bases and 5 bases, there was a span of 14 bases. The DNA for the CDR3 is TGCAGCGTTGAAGACGGTACTAGGAGGGACAATGAGCAGTTCTTC. Protein sequence: CSVEDGTRRDNEQFF.

This chain connects TRBV28 to TRBJ1-2; D unclear. Germline V lookup: CDR1 MDHEN, CDR2 SYDVKM. Trimming pared 3 bases from V and 8 bases from J, leaving 10 bases between. This CDR3 comprises 12 residues. CDR3 in DNA: TGTGCCAGCAGTTTTGGGCAGGTCGGCTACACCTTC. Its protein product is CASSFGQVGYTF.

The chain has TRBV6-5 and TRBJ1-5; 10 nucleotides align to TRBD1. Germline V gene lookup returns CDR1 MNHEY and CDR2 SVGAGI. Trimming removed 4 bases from V and 6 bases from J; junction bases left unmatched: 3. CDR3 length equals 14 residues. The CDR3 bases are TGTGCCAGCAGTTCCGGGACAGGGGTTCAGCCCCAGCATTTT. Translating gives CASSSGTGVQPQHF.